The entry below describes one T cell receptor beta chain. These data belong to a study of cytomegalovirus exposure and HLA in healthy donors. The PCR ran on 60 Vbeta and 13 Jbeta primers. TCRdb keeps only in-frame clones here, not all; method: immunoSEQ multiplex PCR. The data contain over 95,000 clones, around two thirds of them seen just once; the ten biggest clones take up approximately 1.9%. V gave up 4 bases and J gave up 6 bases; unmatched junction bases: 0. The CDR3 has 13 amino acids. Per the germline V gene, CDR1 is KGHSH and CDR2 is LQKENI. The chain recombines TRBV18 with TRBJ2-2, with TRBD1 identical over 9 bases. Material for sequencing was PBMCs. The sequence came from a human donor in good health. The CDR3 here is CASSRQGAGELFF. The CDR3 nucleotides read TGTGCCAGCTCACGACAGGGGGCCGGGGAGCTGTTTTTT.